The 20 T cell receptor beta chains below were found in one sample sequenced in a study of T cells in tumors after PD-1 blockade. Here immunoSEQ multiplex PCR was the method, and the copy in TCRdb shows in-frame clones only, minus some. The sample records tens of thousands of clones, approximately 74% being singletons. The sample here was PBMCs, taken after anti-PD-1 treatment. The receptors come from a human donor with basal cell carcinoma.

This chain uses TRBV20-1 with TRBJ1-2; D is unclear. The CDR3 spans 10 residues. Trimming took off 5 bases at V and 6 bases at J, with 7 bases between the two ends. CDR1 and CDR2 from the germline V gene are DFQATT and SNEGSKA (reference sequence). CDR3 coding DNA: TGCAGTGCTCCCTGGGATGGCTACACCTTC. Its translation is CSAPWDGYTF.

In this sample, this clone turned up a few times. The chain has TRBV3-1 (or the pseudogene TRBV3-2) and TRBJ1-2; D ambiguous. This CDR3 contains 13 residues. Between the trimmed V and J ends, which lost 4 bases and 2 bases, there was a span of 8 bases. Germline CDR1 LGHDT, CDR2 YNNKEL (reference sequence). The CDR3 sequence: CASSPPDNYGYTF. For the CDR3, the DNA is TGTGCCAGCAGCCCCCCCGACAACTATGGCTACACCTTC.

This chain connects TRBV3-1 (or the pseudogene TRBV3-2) to TRBJ2-5, with D perhaps matching TRBD1 (6 bases). The germline gives CDR1 LGHDT, CDR2 YNNKEL (reference sequence). V gave up 4 bases and J gave up 5 bases, with 17 bases separating them. The CDR3 length is 15 residues. DNA of the CDR3: TGTGCCAGCAGCCCACACTTACAGGGTGGGGAGACCCAGTACTTC. Translated: CASSPHLQGGETQYF.

The chain has TRBV5-1 and TRBJ1-3; D may be TRBD1 (6 bases). The germline CDR1 and CDR2 sequences are SGHRS and YFSETQ. This CDR3 has 13 amino acids. V was cut by 4 bases and J by 4 bases, with 9 bases left in between. As DNA, the CDR3 is TGCGCCAGCAGCCCAGGGGTAGGAAACACCATATATTTT. Its translation is CASSPGVGNTIYF.

The genes are TRBV7-8 and TRBJ1-5; D is perhaps TRBD1 (5 bases). This CDR3 has 16 residues. From germline, CDR1 is SGHVS and CDR2 FQNEAQ. V gave up 1 base and J gave up 1 base, with 11 bases separating them. CDR3 sequence: CASSLVAGSSNQPQHF. Here the CDR3 DNA reads TGTGCCAGCAGCTTAGTGGCAGGGTCGAGCAATCAGCCCCAGCATTTT.

On this clone itself: At one end, the junction sequence differs from germline, possibly due to a read error. The chain joins TRBV7-9 to TRBJ2-1; 14 nucleotides line up with TRBD2. In germline, CDR1 is SEHNR, CDR2 FQNEAQ (reference sequence). The CDR3 is 16 residues long. Here the CDR3 reads CASSPTTSGGAYPPVF. CDR3 bases: TGTGCCAGCAGCCCCACGACTAGCGGGGGGGCTTACCCCCCGGTCTTC.

CDR3 residues: CASSQAENWLYGYTF. Written as DNA, the CDR3 is TGTGCCAGCAGCCAAGCGGAGAATTGGCTCTATGGCTACACCTTC. The V gene is TRBV14, the J gene TRBJ1-2; unclear D gene. Per germline, CDR1 SGHDN and CDR2 FVKESK. The CDR3 loop spans 15 amino acids. Deletions cut 1 base from V and 4 bases from J, with 13 bases between.

The V gene is TRBV5-4, the J gene TRBJ2-1; 8 bases agree with TRBD2. J was trimmed by 6 bases and V by 2 bases; bases with no gene match: 4. This CDR3 region has 14 residues. Germline assignment: CDR1 SGHNT and CDR2 YYREEE (reference sequence). The CDR3, as DNA: TGTGCCAGCAGCTTCCCGGGGGGGCCCAATGAGCAGTTCTTC. As protein: CASSFPGGPNEQFF. The full variable domain, rest sourced from reference TRBV5-4 and TRBJ2-1, is ETGVTQSPTHLIKTRGQQVTLRCSSQSGHNTVSWYQQALGQGPQFIFQYYREEENGRGNFPPRFSGLQFPNYSSELNVNALELDDSALYLCASSFPGGPNEQFFGPGTRLTVL.

The chain recombines TRBV19 with TRBJ1-5, with D uncertain. V gave up 4 bases and J gave up 6 bases, with 7 bases separating them. The CDR3 consists of 12 residues. Per germline, CDR1 LNHDA and CDR2 SQIVND (reference sequence). The CDR3 DNA reads as TGTGCCAGTAGTAGCCTCAGTCAGCCCCAGCATTTT. Protein sequence: CASSSLSQPQHF.

This clone was seen a single time. This sequence joins TRBV15 and TRBJ2-3; 7 bases agree with TRBD2. Germline CDR1 reads LNHNV; CDR2 reads YYDKDF (reference sequence). The CDR3 covers 16 residues. Germline trimming cut 4 bases from V and 2 bases from J; bases unmatched to any gene: 9. This CDR3 is CATSKGLGTTTDTQYF. Written as DNA, the CDR3 is TGTGCCACCAGCAAGGGGTTAGGGACTACCACAGATACGCAGTATTTT.

This clone was seen just once. The gene calls are TRBV28 and TRBJ1-1; no clear D. The CDR3 is made up of 18 amino acids. The germline V gene encodes CDR1 MDHEN and CDR2 SYDVKM. Trimming stripped 2 bases from V and 1 base from J, with 20 bases between. CDR3 sequence: CASSLRRVNPSWNTEAFF. CDR3 sequence (DNA): TGTGCCAGCAGTTTACGGCGCGTCAACCCCTCGTGGAACACTGAAGCTTTCTTT.

This clone came up a few times. The V gene is TRBV6-2 or TRBV6-3, the J gene TRBJ2-7; D unclear. The V end was cut by 5 bases, the J end by 0 bases, with 14 bases between. CDR1 is MNHEY and CDR2 is SVGEGT in the germline V gene. The CDR3 has 15 amino acids. The DNA for the CDR3 is TGTGCCAGCAGTGTGGGCCGGTGGAGCTCCTACGAGCAGTACTTC. It translates to CASSVGRWSSYEQYF.

This chain uses TRBV7-2 with TRBJ2-7; 7 bases are a match to TRBD1. Trimming took 5 bases from V and 0 from J; bases not matched to a gene: 7. The CDR3 is 15 residues long. Germline lookup yields CDR1 SGHTA and CDR2 FQGNSA. CDR3 residues: CASSQEGGSSYEQYF. CDR3 in DNA: TGTGCCAGCAGCCAAGAAGGGGGCAGCTCCTACGAGCAGTACTTC.

The chain has TRBV2 and TRBJ1-1; D perhaps matches TRBD1 (5 bases). The CDR3 has 16 amino acids. V was pared by 4 bases and J by 0 bases, with 15 bases between. Germline loops: CDR1 SNHLY, CDR2 FYNNEI. The CDR3 here is CASSVDGGAMNTEAFF. CDR3 coding DNA: TGTGCCAGCAGTGTCGACGGGGGAGCAATGAACACTGAAGCTTTCTTT. Together with reference TRBV2 and TRBJ1-1, the CDR3 gives the full variable domain: EPEVTQTPSHQVTQMGQEVILRCVPISNHLYFYWYRQILGQKVEFLVSFYNNEISEKSEIFDDQFSVERPDGSNFTLKIRSTKLEDSAMYFCASSVDGGAMNTEAFFGQGTRLTVV.

The chain uses TRBV6-4 and TRBJ2-1; D might be TRBD2 (5 bases). CDR1 and CDR2 from the germline V gene are MRHNA and SNTAGT. The CDR3 sequence is 16 residues long. With 8 bases removed from V and 0 bases from J, the gap between germline ends came to 17 bases. The CDR3 DNA sequence: TGTGCCAGCTCCTTGGCAATCGGGGACTCCTACAATGAGCAGTTCTTC. Translation: CASSLAIGDSYNEQFF.

The chain links TRBV7-2 to TRBJ1-5; D is ambiguous. The CDR3 is 16 amino acids. The V end lost 2 bases, the J end lost 0 bases, and 11 bases lay between the germline ends. The germline gives CDR1 SGHTA, CDR2 FQGNSA. CDR3 residues: CASSLLKGNSNQPQHF. DNA for the CDR3: TGTGCCAGCAGCTTACTGAAGGGAAATAGCAATCAGCCCCAGCATTTT.

In this sample, this clone turned up a few times. The chain joins TRBV7-9 to TRBJ2-7, with 7 bases matching TRBD2. Germline V gives CDR1 SEHNR, CDR2 FQNEAQ (reference sequence). CDR3 length: 16 residues. The V segment lost 5 bases and the J segment 1 base; nucleotides outside the gene matches: 11. The CDR3 reads CASSPTAGISSYEQYF. CDR3 nucleotide sequence: TGTGCCAGCAGCCCGACAGCGGGGATCTCTTCCTACGAGCAGTACTTC.

This chain uses TRBV6-1 with TRBJ1-5; D gene uncertain. Germline loops: CDR1 MNHNS, CDR2 SASEGT. The length of the CDR3 is 18 residues. V was cut by 3 bases and J by 0 bases, with 18 bases left in between. This chain's CDR3 is CASSDLLTRIYSNQPQHF. CDR3 bases: TGTGCCAGCAGTGACCTATTAACTCGAATTTATAGCAATCAGCCCCAGCATTTT.

This rearrangement joins TRBV30 to TRBJ2-2; weak D call: TRBD1 (6 bases). The CDR3 extends over 15 amino acids. The V gene lost 4 bases and the J gene lost 3 bases, with 15 bases spanning the gap. Germline assignment: CDR1 GTSNPN and CDR2 SVGIG (reference sequence). The CDR3 coding sequence is TGTGCCTGGAAGCGCAGGGGTTTTGACACCGGGGAGCTGTTTTTT. It is translated as CAWKRRGFDTGELFF.

V gene TRBV19 combines with J gene TRBJ1-3; D is uncertain. The germline gives CDR1 LNHDA, CDR2 SQIVND (reference sequence). The CDR3 has 15 amino acids. V was cut by 1 base and J by 4 bases, with 11 bases left in between. CDR3 in DNA: TGTGCCAGTAGTATAGTCAAAGCTGGGGGAAACACCATATATTTT. The encoded protein is CASSIVKAGGNTIYF.